This TCR beta chain was retrieved from a study of graft-versus-host responses after intestinal transplantation. Study-wide findings and caveats: Among circulating GvH clones, peak levels were associated with early post-transplant declines in HvG clones.

CDR3 length: 14 residues. V trimming: 4 bases; J trimming: 7 bases; junction bases outside the gene matches: 4. Germline CDR1 is LNHDA and CDR2 is SQIVND (reference sequence). The repertoire was sequenced with immunoSEQ multiplex PCR; TCRdb's copy has only in-frame clones and lacks some. The data contain fewer than 10,000 clones, 75% to 85% of them singletons. Concerning this clone: Its antigen remains unknown.

Intraepithelial and lamina propria lymphocytes were released after the graft tissue was processed. The V call is TRBV19, the J call TRBJ1-6, with 7 bases aligning to TRBD1. Sequenced material: ileum tissue, taken around 450 days after intestinal transplantation. This TCR was recovered from a human patient who received an intestinal transplant, so some T cells may come from the graft donor. The CDR3 loop reads CASSTGQYNSPLHF. CDR3 coding DNA: TGTGCCAGTAGTACGGGACAGTACAATTCACCCCTCCACTTT.